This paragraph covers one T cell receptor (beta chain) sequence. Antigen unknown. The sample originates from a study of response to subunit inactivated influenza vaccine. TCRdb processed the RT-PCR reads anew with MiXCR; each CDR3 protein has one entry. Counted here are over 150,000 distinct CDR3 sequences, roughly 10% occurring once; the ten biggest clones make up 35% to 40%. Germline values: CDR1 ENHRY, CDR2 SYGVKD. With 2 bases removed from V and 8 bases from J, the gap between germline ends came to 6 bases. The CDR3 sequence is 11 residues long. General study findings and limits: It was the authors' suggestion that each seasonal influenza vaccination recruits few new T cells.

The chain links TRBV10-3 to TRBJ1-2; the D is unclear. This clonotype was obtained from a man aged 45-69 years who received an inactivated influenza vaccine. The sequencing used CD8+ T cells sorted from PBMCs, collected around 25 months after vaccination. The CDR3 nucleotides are TGTGCCATCAGTGAGGGCAGCGGCTACACCTTC. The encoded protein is CAISEGSGYTF.